This T cell receptor beta chain derives from a study of blood T cells in healthy people across ages. A note on this clonotype: Its antigen is still unknown.

CDR3 length equals 15 residues. V was clipped by 5 bases and J by 2 bases; unmatched bases: 5. CDR1 MDHEN and CDR2 SYDVKM come from the germline V gene. The use of a sample-barcoded 5' primer and a J-beta primer mix characterized a second PCR of roughly 6 to 11 cycles. TCRdb independently ran MiXCR on the 5' RACE reads; one entry per CDR3 protein. Of roughly 900,000 distinct CDR3 sequences listed, 25% to 35% are singletons. General study findings and limits: As age increased, TCR beta diversity per million T cells fell in a roughly linear fashion.

This clonotype originated in a woman older than 75 in good health. The chain couples TRBV28 to TRBJ2-3; 9 positions agree with TRBD1. The sample consisted of blood. The CDR3 is CASSRQGVFTDTQYF. The DNA for the CDR3 is TGTGCCAGCAGTCGACAGGGGGTTTTCACAGATACGCAGTATTTT.